This TCR beta chain came from a study of OX40 agonist ivuxolimab in advanced cancers. Study summary: Patients took ivuxolimab, an agonistic anti-OX40 (CD134) antibody.

The CDR3 totals 15 residues. Sequencing was performed with immunoSEQ multiplex PCR; in TCRdb, only in-frame clones are kept and a portion is missing. The table lists some 90,000 clones, 92% of them singletons. The receptor was derived from an adult with an advanced solid tumor such as melanoma, head and neck, liver or kidney cancer. Sequenced here: CD4+ or CD8+ T cells sorted from blood, sampled in a trial of the OX40 agonist ivuxolimab. J is TRBJ2-1 and V is TRBV21-1; the listed D gene, TRBD1, was not tested against the DNA. TRBV21-1 is shown as a pseudogene. DNA for the CDR3: TGTGCCAGCAGCCCGAGTTCCCAGGGGGGAAATGAGCAGTTCTTC. Translation: CASSPSSQGGNEQFF.